The clone carrying this T cell receptor beta chain occurred a few times. The data are from a study of cytomegalovirus exposure and HLA in healthy donors. V lost 5 bases and J lost 4; bases outside the gene matches: 12. The germline CDR1 and CDR2 sequences are SGHVS and FQNEAQ. This CDR3 comprises 16 residues. PCR involved 60 Vbeta and 13 Jbeta primers. Here immunoSEQ multiplex PCR was the method, and the copy in TCRdb shows in-frame clones only, minus some. Seen here are about 130,000 clones, roughly 74% observed once, and the top ten hold 5.8%. The receptor comes from a woman aged 45-60 years in good health and CMV-seropositive. V and J are TRBV7-8 and TRBJ1-2; 8 bases map to TRBD1. Sequencing was carried out using PBMCs. The DNA of the CDR3 is TGTGCCAGCAGCGCAAAGACAGGGGAGGTGAGCTATGGCTACACCTTC. It codes for CASSAKTGEVSYGYTF.